Listed here are 22 T cell receptor beta chains from one sample, sequenced in a study of blood T cells in healthy people across ages. The use of a sample-barcoded 5' primer and a J-beta primer mix characterized a second PCR of 7 to 11 cycles. TCRdb reprocessed the 5' RACE reads with MiXCR, giving one entry per CDR3 protein. The sample contains about 970,000 distinct CDR3 sequences, approximately 50% of which appear only once. The material sequenced was blood. The receptors were gathered from a woman aged 60 to 75 in good health.

V gene TRBV29-1 combines with J gene TRBJ1-1; D is perhaps TRBD1 (6 bases). The CDR3 is made up of 11 amino acids. The germline V gene encodes CDR1 SQVTM and CDR2 ANQGSEA. V lost 5 bases and J 8 bases, leaving 12 bases between the germline ends. The CDR3 DNA reads as TGCAGCGTTATACCAGGGGAAGAAGCTTTCTTT. Its protein is CSVIPGEEAFF. Together with reference TRBV29-1 and TRBJ1-1, the CDR3 gives the full variable domain: SAVISQKPSRDICQRGTSLTIQCQVDSQVTMMFWYRQQPGQSLTLIATANQGSEATYESGFVIDKFPISRPNLTFSTLTVSNMSPEDSSIYLCSVIPGEEAFFGQGTRLTVV.

This chain uses TRBV7-2 with TRBJ2-1, with unresolved D. Trimming took off 0 bases at V and 6 bases at J, with 12 bases between the two ends. This CDR3 has 15 residues. CDR1 and CDR2 from the germline V gene are SGHTA and FQGNSA. The CDR3 here is CASSLAPSRVNEQFF. The CDR3 DNA follows: TGTGCCAGCAGCTTAGCGCCGAGCAGAGTCAATGAGCAGTTCTTC.

The chain is built from TRBV5-1 and TRBJ2-7, with 10 nucleotides matching TRBD1. Germline lookup yields CDR1 SGHRS and CDR2 YFSETQ. V dropped 6 bases and J dropped 4; count of bases not matched to a gene: 4. This CDR3 comprises 13 residues. For the CDR3, the DNA is TGCGCCAGCACCCGGGACAGGGGTTACGAGCAGTACTTC. This sequence encodes CASTRDRGYEQYF.

The chain has TRBV7-9 and TRBJ2-1, with D uncertain. Per germline, CDR1 SEHNR and CDR2 FQNEAQ (reference sequence). Trimming cost V 3 bases and J 8 bases, with 17 bases left between them. CDR3 size: 15 residues. CDR3 region: CASSFFPQASHEQFF. Written as DNA, the CDR3 is TGTGCCAGCAGCTTTTTCCCCCAGGCCTCTCATGAGCAGTTCTTC.

The chain uses TRBV4-1 and TRBJ2-7; 8 nucleotides align to TRBD2. The CDR3 has 15 residues. Unmatched junction bases numbered 4, after V lost 2 bases and J lost 1 base. CDR1 and CDR2 (germline): MGHRA, YSYEKL. CDR3 nucleotides: TGCGCCAGCAGCCAACCGGCTAGCGGGTCCTACGAGCAGTACTTC. Translation: CASSQPASGSYEQYF.

This clonotype was counted many times. The chain carries TRBV20-1 and TRBJ2-7, with TRBD1 identical over 7 bases. Trimming took 3 bases from V and 1 from J; bases not matched to a gene: 6. The CDR3 loop spans 14 amino acids. Germline V gene lookup returns CDR1 DFQATT and CDR2 SNEGSKA (reference sequence). CDR3 loop: CSASRDSSSYEQYF. The CDR3, as DNA: TGCAGTGCTAGTAGGGACAGCTCATCCTACGAGCAGTACTTC.

The chain recombines TRBV20-1 with TRBJ2-3, with D possibly matching TRBD2 (6 bases). The V end was cut by 6 bases, the J end by 1 base, with 20 bases between. The CDR3 extends over 16 amino acids. Germline values: CDR1 DFQATT, CDR2 SNEGSKA (reference sequence). CDR3 sequence: CSAPLGWGEGTDTQYF. The CDR3 DNA follows: TGCAGTGCCCCACTCGGTTGGGGGGAGGGCACAGATACGCAGTATTTT.

The CDR3 DNA is TGTGCCAGCAGTTTATCTCCAGGCATGAACACTGAAGCTTTCTTT. It yields the protein CASSLSPGMNTEAFF. The rearrangement links TRBV27 to TRBJ1-1; unclear D gene. Trimming removed 0 bases at V and 0 bases at J, with 8 bases between. The CDR3 is 15 amino acids. CDR1 MNHEY and CDR2 SMNVEV come from the germline V gene (reference sequence).

V and J are TRBV20-1 and TRBJ2-1; 10 bases match TRBD2. The germline V gene encodes CDR1 DFQATT and CDR2 SNEGSKA (reference sequence). The CDR3 consists of 17 residues. The junction had 7 bases not matched to a gene; V was cut back by 0 bases and J by 2 bases. This CDR3 reads CSARDPRTSGAYNEQFF. The CDR3 nucleotides are TGCAGTGCTAGAGATCCAAGGACTAGCGGAGCCTACAATGAGCAGTTCTTC.

Remarks on this clonotype: Germline and junction disagree at one end, which may indicate a read error. V and J are TRBV9 and TRBJ2-4; the D is unclear. The J call may be in error: the DNA end matches TRBJ2-7 better. Germline CDR1 SGDLS, CDR2 YYNGEE. The CDR3 extends over 14 amino acids. CDR3 region: CASNVDGGSYEQYF. The CDR3 nucleotides read TGTGCCAGCAACGTAGACGGTGGTTCCTACGAGCAGTACTTC.

The rearrangement uses TRBV20-1 and TRBJ2-5, with 14 bases identical to TRBD2. The ends lost 3 bases at V and 4 bases at J; junction bases unmatched: 4. In germline, CDR1 is DFQATT, CDR2 SNEGSKA (reference sequence). This CDR3 has 15 residues. The CDR3 DNA reads as TGCAGTGCTAGCGGGACTAGCGGGAGACGAGAGACCCAGTACTTC. Translation gives CSASGTSGRRETQYF.

V and J are TRBV28 and TRBJ2-3; 8 positions agree with TRBD1. The V and J ends lost 6 bases and 6 bases, in that order; junction bases with no gene match: 11. Germline V gene sequence: CDR1 MDHEN, CDR2 SYDVKM. This CDR3 has 15 residues. CDR3 loop: CASSIRQGFTDTQYF. The CDR3 DNA follows: TGTGCCAGCAGCATCAGACAGGGGTTTACGGATACGCAGTATTTT.

The CDR3 DNA sequence: TGTGCCAGCAGCTTAGCCGGAACCAGGGGGGAAAAACTGTTTTTT. Translating gives CASSLAGTRGEKLFF. V and J are TRBV7-2 and TRBJ1-4, with TRBD1 identical over 7 bases. The length of the CDR3 is 15 residues. V lost 0 bases, J lost 8 bases, and 6 bases stayed unmatched. Germline assignment: CDR1 SGHTA and CDR2 FQGNSA.

This clonotype came up a few times. The chain employs TRBV12-3 or TRBV12-4 and TRBJ2-7; D remains ambiguous. Trimming removed 6 bases from V and 3 bases from J, with 12 bases in between. The CDR3 covers 13 residues. The CDR3: CASSIQSLYEQYF. DNA for the CDR3: TGTGCCAGCAGCATACAGTCGCTCTACGAGCAGTACTTC.

The chain employs TRBV4-1 and TRBJ2-1, with 7 bases matching TRBD1. CDR1 is MGHRA, CDR2 YSYEKL, per germline. V was pared by 4 bases and J by 3 bases, with 12 bases of the junction left unmatched. The CDR3 spans 17 residues. The CDR3 region is CASSPQGQAAYYNEQFF. The CDR3 DNA follows: TGCGCCAGCAGCCCGCAAGGACAGGCAGCCTACTACAATGAGCAGTTCTTC.

This clonotype was picked up a small number of times. V usage is TRBV3-1 and J usage is TRBJ2-7; no firm D call. Trimming took off 0 bases at V and 5 bases at J, with 5 bases between the two ends. Germline CDR1 reads LGHDT; CDR2 reads YNNKEL (reference sequence). This CDR3 has 12 amino acids. This chain's CDR3 is CASSQDIHEQYF. The CDR3 region has the DNA TGTGCCAGCAGCCAAGACATCCACGAGCAGTACTTC.

This clonotype was seen only a few times. V and J are TRBV7-3 and TRBJ2-3; TRBD1 matches 8 bases. Trimming took 5 bases from V and 4 from J; bases not matched to a gene: 17. The CDR3 runs 18 residues. Germline lookup yields CDR1 SGHTA and CDR2 FQGTGA. The CDR3 sequence: CASSVSRTQGADADTQYF. The CDR3 bases are TGTGCCAGCAGCGTCAGCCGTACCCAGGGGGCGGACGCAGATACGCAGTATTTT.

The chain links TRBV29-1 to TRBJ2-5; either TRBD1 or TRBD2 may supply D (5 bases each). The germline V gene encodes CDR1 SQVTM and CDR2 ANQGSEA. V gave up 5 bases and J gave up 6 bases, with 13 bases separating them. CDR3 size: 12 residues. The DNA for the CDR3 is TGCAGCGTTCGAGAGGGGCAACAGACCCAGTACTTC. Amino acid sequence: CSVREGQQTQYF.

This chain connects TRBV5-6 to TRBJ1-5, with 7 bases identical to TRBD1. This CDR3 is built from 16 residues. Germline CDR1 reads SGHDT; CDR2 reads YYEEEE. V lost 2 bases to trimming and J lost 1 base; unmatched junction nucleotides: 6. The CDR3 DNA is TGTGCCAGCAGCTTTAGCCACAGGGGAAGCAATCAGCCCCAGCATTTT. Translating it yields CASSFSHRGSNQPQHF. The full variable domain, completed using reference TRBV5-6 and TRBJ1-5, is DAGVTQSPTHLIKTRGQQVTLRCSPKSGHDTVSWYQQALGQGPQFIFQYYEEEERQRGNFPDRFSGHQFPNYSSELNVNALLLGDSALYLCASSFSHRGSNQPQHFGDGTRLSIL.

The rearrangement joins TRBV12-3 or TRBV12-4 to TRBJ1-1, with D possibly matching TRBD1 (5 bases). The V end was cut by 6 bases, the J end by 0 bases, with 14 bases between. This CDR3 has 15 residues. The CDR3: CASRSGGTMNTEAFF. In DNA, the CDR3 is TGTGCCAGCAGATCCGGGGGGACCATGAACACTGAAGCTTTCTTT.

The chain couples TRBV7-9 to TRBJ2-4; 8 bases agree with TRBD2. Germline values: CDR1 SEHNR, CDR2 FQNEAQ (reference sequence). This CDR3 is built from 15 residues. J was trimmed by 13 bases and V by 0 bases; bases with no gene match: 11. CDR3 in DNA: TGTGCCAGCAGCTTAGCCGGGTTAGCGGGAAGGGAGCAGTACTTC. Protein: CASSLAGLAGREQYF. The entire variable domain, with the rest obtained from reference TRBV7-9 and TRBJ2-4, is as follows: DTGVSQNPRHKITKRGQNVTFRCDPISEHNRLYWYRQTLGQGPEFLTYFQNEAQLEKSRLLSDRFSAERPKGSFSTLEIQRTEQGDSAMYLCASSLAGLAGREQYFGAGTRLSVL.

Of note for this clonotype: The junction departs from the called germline gene at one end, perhaps through a read error. V is TRBV25-1 and J is TRBJ2-7, with TRBD2 as a possible D gene (6 bases). The CDR3 length is 15 residues. Germline assignment: CDR1 MGHDK and CDR2 SYGVNS. CDR3 nucleotide sequence: TGTGCCGGCAGTCCATGGGACTCGGAGGGAAGGGAGCAGTACTTC. This codes for CAGSPWDSEGREQYF.